This T cell receptor (beta chain) derives from a study of blood T cell repertoires in COVID-19. For the study at large: Samples came from the United States, Italy and Spain, spanning acute and convalescent COVID-19. T cells, B-cell-depleted T cells, or PBMCs supplied cDNA or gDNA.

Enrolled during active infection, Seattle patients were then followed longitudinally. The CDR3 totals 15 residues. The V gene's germline CDR1 is LGHDT and CDR2 YNNKEL (reference sequence). Trimming cost V 0 bases and J 6 bases, with 11 bases left between them. Original processing methods: Nucleated cell counts were estimated from reference gene primer amplification. Sequencing was performed with immunoSEQ multiplex PCR; in TCRdb, only in-frame clones are kept and a portion is missing. V, J and clone size derive from that table, while D and trimming were established from the DNA sequence. This table holds approximately 390,000 clones, around 87% found once.

This TCR came from a woman aged 60-70 years with COVID-19, enrolled during active disease. The specimen sequenced was peripheral blood. The V and J genes are TRBV3-1 (or the pseudogene TRBV3-2) and TRBJ2-2; D uncertain. Here the CDR3 reads CASSQDGLRAGELFF. The CDR3 bases are TGTGCCAGCAGCCAAGACGGTCTTCGTGCCGGGGAGCTGTTTTTT.